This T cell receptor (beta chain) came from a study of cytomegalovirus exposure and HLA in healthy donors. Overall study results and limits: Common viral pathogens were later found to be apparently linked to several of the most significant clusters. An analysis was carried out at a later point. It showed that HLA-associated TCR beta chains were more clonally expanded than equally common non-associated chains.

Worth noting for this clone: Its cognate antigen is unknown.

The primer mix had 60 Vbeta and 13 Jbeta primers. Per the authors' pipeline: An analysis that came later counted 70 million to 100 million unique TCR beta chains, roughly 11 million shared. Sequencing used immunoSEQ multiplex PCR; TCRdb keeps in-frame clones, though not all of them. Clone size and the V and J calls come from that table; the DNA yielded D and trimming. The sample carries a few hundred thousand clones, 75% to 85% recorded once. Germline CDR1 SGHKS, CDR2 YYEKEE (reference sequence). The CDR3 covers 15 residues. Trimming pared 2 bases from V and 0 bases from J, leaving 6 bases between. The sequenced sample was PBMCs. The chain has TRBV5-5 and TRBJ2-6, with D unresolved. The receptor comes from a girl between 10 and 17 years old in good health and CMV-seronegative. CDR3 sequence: CASSFPFSGANVLTF. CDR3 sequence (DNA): TGTGCCAGCAGCTTTCCTTTCTCTGGGGCCAACGTCCTGACTTTC.